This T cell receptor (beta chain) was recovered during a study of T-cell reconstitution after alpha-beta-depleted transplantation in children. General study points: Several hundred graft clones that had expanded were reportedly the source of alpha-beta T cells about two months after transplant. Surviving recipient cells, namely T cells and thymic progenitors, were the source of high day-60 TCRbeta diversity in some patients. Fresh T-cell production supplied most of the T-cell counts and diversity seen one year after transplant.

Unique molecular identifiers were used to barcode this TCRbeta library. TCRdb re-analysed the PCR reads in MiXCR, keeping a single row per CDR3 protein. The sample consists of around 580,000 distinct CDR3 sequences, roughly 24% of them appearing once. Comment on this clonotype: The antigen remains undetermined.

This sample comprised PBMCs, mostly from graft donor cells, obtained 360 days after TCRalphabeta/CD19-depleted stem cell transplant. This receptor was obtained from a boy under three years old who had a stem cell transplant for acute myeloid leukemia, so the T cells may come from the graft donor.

CDR3 sequence (DNA): TGTGCCAGCAGCTTGACCCCAGGACCCGAGCAGTACTTC. Protein sequence: CASSLTPGPEQYF. This chain uses TRBV5-6 with TRBJ2-7, with D unresolved. CDR1 and CDR2 from the germline V gene are SGHDT and YYEEEE. This CDR3 is built from 13 residues. Trimming removed 1 base at V and 6 bases at J, with 11 bases between.